A selection of T cell receptor beta chains follows, all from one sample in a study of blood T cell repertoires in COVID-19. TCRdb's table, derived via immunoSEQ multiplex PCR, lists solely in-frame clones and lacks some. The sample has more than 60,000 clones, roughly nine tenths seen once. The sample taken for sequencing was peripheral blood. These receptors were obtained from an elderly woman with active or convalescent COVID-19. Both conserved end residues are part of each CDR3. D genes are given only for firm matches. The size entry is marked missing in some rows and otherwise reads once, few, many or a size class.

TRBJ1-2,.,.,TRBV14,TGTGCCAGCAGCCCTCCTGGGGAGAGCTCGTATGGCTACACCTTC,CASSPPGESSYGYTF
TRBJ2-7,TRBD1,.,TRBV29-1,TGCAGCGTCCGGGGACAGGGGCCCTACGAGCAGTACTTC,CSVRGQGPYEQYF
TRBJ1-1,.,.,TRBV25-1,TGTGCCAGCAGTTTCTCCGGGTACAACACTGAAGCTTTCTTT,CASSFSGYNTEAFF
TRBJ2-3,TRBD2,.,TRBV6-4,TGTGCCAGCAGTGTATCACTAGCGGGGGGACCAGATACGCAGTATTTT,CASSVSLAGGPDTQYF
TRBJ2-3,TRBD2,.,TRBV11-2,TGTGCCAGCAGCTTAGGACTAGCGGCAGATACGCAGTATTTT,CASSLGLAADTQYF
TRBJ1-5,TRBD1,few,TRBV7-8,TGTGCCAGCAGCTTAGGACAGGGGATCTATCAGCCCCAGCATTTT,CASSLGQGIYQPQHF
TRBJ1-3,.,once,TRBV7-8,TGTGCCAGCAGCTTAGGCCACCCTCTCCGGGGAAACACCATATATTTT,CASSLGHPLRGNTIYF
TRBJ2-5,.,.,TRBV11-2,TGTGCCAGCAGCTTAGGAGGAGACTATGGAGGGACCCAGTACTTC,CASSLGGDYGGTQYF
TRBJ2-1,.,.,TRBV27,TGTGCCAGCAGTTGGCGGGACAGAAGGAACAATGAGCAGTTCTTC,CASSWRDRRNNEQFF
TRBJ2-1,TRBD1,.,TRBV7-2,TGTGCCAGCAGCCTCCTCTCCTGGACAGGGAGCTCCTACAATGAGCAGTTCTTC,CASSLLSWTGSSYNEQFF
TRBJ2-7,.,once,TRBV7-3,TGTGCCAGCAGCTTGGCTGCAGGTTACGAGCAGTACTTC,CASSLAAGYEQYF
TRBJ2-6,TRBD1,.,TRBV27,TGTGCCAGCAGTTGGGGCGATTCCGGACAGGGTAGTGGGGCCAACGTCCTGACTTTC,CASSWGDSGQGSGANVLTF
TRBJ2-2,.,.,TRBV7-2,TGTGCCAGCAGCGGGGCTAACACCGGGGAGCTGTTTTTT,CASSGANTGELFF
TRBJ1-1,TRBD1,once,TRBV29-1,TGCAGCGTTGACCGCCGACAGGGTGAGAACGAAGCTTTCTTT,CSVDRRQGENEAFF
TRBJ1-2,.,few,TRBV12-3/TRBV12-4,TGTGCCAGCAGTTTTGGGCAGCCGTTGGGCTACACCTTC,CASSFGQPLGYTF
TRBJ2-5,TRBD1,.,TRBV2,TGTGCCAGCAGTGAAGCGGGGCAGGGGGCAGAGACCCAGTACTTC,CASSEAGQGAETQYF
TRBJ1-4,TRBD1,.,TRBV18,TGTGCCAGCTCGCCAGGACAGGGAAAAGGAATGACTAATGAAAAACTGTTTTTT,CASSPGQGKGMTNEKLFF
TRBJ2-7,TRBD2,.,TRBV5-1,TGCGCCAGCAGTGAATCGGGGGGGATCGAGCAGTACTTC,CASSESGGIEQYF
TRBJ2-7,TRBD2,.,TRBV4-2,TGTGCCAGCAGCCAAGATCACCGGGCGGGGGGGCCTCACGACGAGCAGTACTTC,CASSQDHRAGGPHDEQYF
TRBJ1-2,.,once,TRBV6-5,TGTGCCAGACCGGGACAAATCTATGGCTACACCTTC,CARPGQIYGYTF
TRBJ2-1,.,.,TRBV7-9,TGTGCCAGCAGCCGACAGAACAATGAGCAGTTCTTC,CASSRQNNEQFF
TRBJ2-7,TRBD1,.,TRBV7-9,TGTGCCAGCAGCTTAGTATCAGGGGGAGAGGGGGAGCAGTACTTC,CASSLVSGGEGEQYF
TRBJ1-4,TRBD1,.,TRBV30,TGTGCCTGGAGTGGAAAGGGGGCGGTGGATGAAAAACTGTTTTTT,CAWSGKGAVDEKLFF
TRBJ1-4,.,once,TRBV19,TGTGCCAGTACCCCCGGGGAAAAACTGTTTTTT,CASTPGEKLFF
TRBJ2-7,TRBD1,.,TRBV14,TGTGCCAGCAGCCCGCAGGGGGCCGAGCAGTACTTC,CASSPQGAEQYF
TRBJ1-4,TRBD1,.,TRBV7-2,TGTGCCAGCAGCCGGGACAGGGGTAATGAAAAACTGTTTTTT,CASSRDRGNEKLFF
TRBJ2-7,.,.,TRBV28,TGTGCCAGCAGACAGACAGCGCACCGAACCTACGAGCAGTACTTC,CASRQTAHRTYEQYF
TRBJ1-5,TRBD1,once,TRBV28,TGTGCCAGCAGCCAGCGGGACAGGGAAACGTATAGCAATCAGCCCCAGCATTTT,CASSQRDRETYSNQPQHF
TRBJ1-1,.,.,TRBV7-3,TGTGCCAGCAGCTTGAGTCAGAACACTGAAGCTTTCTTT,CASSLSQNTEAFF
TRBJ1-2,.,once,TRBV28,TGTGCCAGCAGCCCTACCCCTAGTCGGACACTCTATGGCTACACCTTC,CASSPTPSRTLYGYTF
TRBJ2-5,.,.,TRBV7-9,TGTGCCAGCAGCGTCCAGGCGGAGACCCAGTACTTC,CASSVQAETQYF
TRBJ1-1,.,.,TRBV19,TGTGCCAGTAGTATAGGAGGGTCTGAAGCTTTCTTT,CASSIGGSEAFF
TRBJ1-2,TRBD1,.,TRBV5-1,TGCGCCAGCACACAGGGACAGGGAGACCCGTCTGGCTACACCTTC,CASTQGQGDPSGYTF
TRBJ1-4,TRBD1,.,TRBV6-5,TGTGCCAGCAGTCCGGGACAGGGGAGTAATGAAAAACTGTTTTTT,CASSPGQGSNEKLFF
TRBJ1-3,.,.,TRBV4-3,TGCGCCAGCAGCCAAGGTATTTCGGCGGCAGCCTCTGGAAACACCATATATTTT,CASSQGISAAASGNTIYF
TRBJ2-3,.,.,TRBV5-1,TGCGCCAGCAGTAAACTAACCACAGATACGCAGTATTTT,CASSKLTTDTQYF